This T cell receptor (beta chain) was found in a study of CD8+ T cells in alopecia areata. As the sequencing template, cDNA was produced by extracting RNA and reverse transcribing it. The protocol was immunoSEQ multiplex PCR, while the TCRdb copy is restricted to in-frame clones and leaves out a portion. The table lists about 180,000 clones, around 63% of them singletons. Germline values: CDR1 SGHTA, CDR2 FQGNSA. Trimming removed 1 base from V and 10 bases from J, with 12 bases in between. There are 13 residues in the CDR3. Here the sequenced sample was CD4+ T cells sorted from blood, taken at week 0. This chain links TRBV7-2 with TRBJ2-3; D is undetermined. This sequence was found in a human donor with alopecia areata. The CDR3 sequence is CASSLDGPAAQYF. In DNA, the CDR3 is TGTGCCAGCAGCTTAGACGGTCCCGCGGCGCAGTATTTT.